The 25 T cell receptor beta chains below come from one sample, sequenced in a study of technical replicates of blood from a few donors. Some clones are missing from TCRdb's copy, which holds only in-frame ones; the method was immunoSEQ multiplex PCR. Counted here are under 100,000 clones, approximately 94% occurring once; the ten biggest clones make up over 0.2%. The sequencing input was T cells isolated from PBMCs. The receptors stem from a human donor in good health.

The chain employs TRBV27 and TRBJ2-1; D gene uncertain. Between the trimmed V and J ends, which lost 4 bases and 5 bases, there was a span of 12 bases. The CDR3 runs to 14 residues. Germline V gene lookup returns CDR1 MNHEY and CDR2 SMNVEV (reference sequence). CDR3 bases: TGTGCCAGCAGTTCGCAGTGGGCGAACAATGAGCAGTTCTTC. Translation: CASSSQWANNEQFF.

This chain joins TRBV10-1 and TRBJ2-1, with 8 bases aligning to TRBD2. Germline values: CDR1 WNHNN, CDR2 SYGVQD (reference sequence). The length of the CDR3 is 22 residues. Unmatched junction bases numbered 21, after V lost 2 bases and J lost 0 bases. Here the CDR3 reads CASSETNPTRSGGLLSYNEQFF. The CDR3 nucleotides are TGCGCCAGCAGTGAGACTAACCCAACTCGCAGCGGGGGACTTCTCTCCTACAATGAGCAGTTCTTC.

V usage is TRBV5-4 and J usage is TRBJ2-7; the D is unclear. The V gene's germline CDR1 is SGHNT and CDR2 YYREEE (reference sequence). The CDR3 sequence is 12 residues long. Trimming took 0 bases from V and 6 from J, leaving 7 bases between them. The CDR3 DNA reads TGTGCCAGCAGCTTGGGGTACGGCGAGCAGTACTTC. This translates into CASSLGYGEQYF.

The count of this clone is one. The chain combines TRBV27 with TRBJ2-5; 9 nucleotides match TRBD1. This CDR3 comprises 18 residues. The germline gives CDR1 MNHEY, CDR2 SMNVEV (reference sequence). The junction had 13 bases not matched to a gene; V was cut back by 4 bases and J by 1 base. CDR3 in DNA: TGTGCCAGCAGTTCGACAGGGGGATCACTAGTGGTCCAAGAGACCCAGTACTTC. It codes for CASSSTGGSLVVQETQYF.

The genes are TRBV10-1 and TRBJ2-1; the match to TRBD1 covers 7 bases. V shed 3 bases, J shed 7 bases, and the junction held 9 bases outside the gene matches. This CDR3 comprises 15 residues. Germline loops: CDR1 WNHNN, CDR2 SYGVQD (reference sequence). CDR3 sequence reads: CASSDRQGLGNEQFF. The DNA for the CDR3 is TGCGCCAGCAGTGATAGACAGGGTCTAGGGAATGAGCAGTTCTTC.

J is TRBJ1-3 and V is TRBV10-3, with D unclear. The CDR3 is made up of 15 amino acids. Per germline, CDR1 ENHRY and CDR2 SYGVKD. V lost 10 bases, J lost 3 bases, and 19 bases lay in between. The CDR3 loop reads CATQATIVDGNTIYF. CDR3 sequence (DNA): TGTGCCACCCAAGCGACCATTGTGGATGGAAACACCATATATTTT.

The chain recombines TRBV5-1 with TRBJ1-1; D gene ambiguous. The CDR3 is 13 residues long. Germline CDR1 SGHRS, CDR2 YFSETQ. V lost 0 bases, J lost 0 bases, and 3 bases lay in between. CDR3 DNA: TGCGCCAGCAGCTTGGTAGTGAACACTGAAGCTTTCTTT. It translates to CASSLVVNTEAFF.

This clone came up once. The genes are TRBV11-2 and TRBJ2-2; 9 nucleotides match TRBD1. This CDR3 spans 16 amino acids. J gave up 7 bases and V 1 base, and 7 bases lay outside the gene matches. The germline V gene has CDR1 SGHAT and CDR2 FQNNGV. The CDR3 sequence: CASSLVWTGAVGELFF. CDR3 DNA sequence: TGTGCCAGCAGCTTAGTCTGGACAGGGGCGGTCGGGGAGCTGTTTTTT.

The J gene is TRBJ1-3, the V gene TRBV16, with no clear D. The ends were cut back, 0 bases at V and 3 bases at J, with 9 bases in the middle. Germline V gene sequence: CDR1 KGHSY, CDR2 FQNENV. The CDR3 consists of 15 residues. The CDR3 region is CASSQSSAGGNTIYF. The CDR3 DNA is TGTGCCAGCAGCCAATCGTCCGCAGGTGGAAACACCATATATTTT. Supplemented by reference TRBV16 and TRBJ1-3, the full variable domain reads GEEVAQTPKHLVRGEGQKAKLYCAPIKGHSYVFWYQQVLKNEFKFLISFQNENVFDETGMPKERFSAKCLPNSPCSLEIQATKLEDSAVYFCASSQSSAGGNTIYFGEGSWLTVV.

The chain employs TRBV18 and TRBJ2-7, with D maybe TRBD1 (6 bases). Germline lookup yields CDR1 KGHSH and CDR2 LQKENI. Trimming took off 2 bases at V and 4 bases at J, with 12 bases between the two ends. CDR3 length equals 14 residues. This CDR3 is CASSPVQGPYEQYF. CDR3 coding DNA: TGTGCCAGCTCACCAGTACAGGGTCCTTACGAGCAGTACTTC.

The chain uses TRBV10-2 and TRBJ2-1; TRBD1 matches at 9 bases. In germline, CDR1 is WSHSY, CDR2 SAAADI. The CDR3 is 16 residues long. Trimming took 2 bases from V and 5 from J; bases not matched to a gene: 7. This CDR3 is CASSEPSGQGHNEQFF. DNA for the CDR3: TGCGCCAGCAGTGAGCCGTCGGGACAGGGCCACAATGAGCAGTTCTTC.

The rearrangement uses TRBV6-5 and TRBJ2-7, with D maybe TRBD1 (5 bases). V was trimmed by 0 bases and J by 5 bases, leaving 11 bases between them. This CDR3 is 14 amino acids long. The V gene's germline CDR1 is MNHEY and CDR2 SVGAGI. CDR3 loop: CASSYSWTKNEQYF. The CDR3 DNA is TGTGCCAGCAGTTACTCGTGGACAAAGAACGAGCAGTACTTC.

Only one count was recorded for this clone. V is TRBV4-1 and J is TRBJ2-1; 8 bases are shared with TRBD2. There are 17 residues in the CDR3. The V segment lost 4 bases and the J segment 3 bases; nucleotides outside the gene matches: 11. Per the germline V gene, CDR1 is MGHRA and CDR2 is YSYEKL. CDR3 region: CASSPDPSGGLYNEQFF. As DNA, the CDR3 is TGCGCCAGCAGCCCTGACCCGAGCGGGGGCCTCTACAATGAGCAGTTCTTC.

V gene TRBV28 combines with J gene TRBJ2-7; TRBD2 aligns across 10 bases. Germline V CDR1 and CDR2: MDHEN, SYDVKM. The V segment lost 7 bases and the J segment 2 bases; nucleotides outside the gene matches: 17. CDR3 size: 18 residues. Here the CDR3 reads CASIAGLAETSTTYEQYF. The CDR3 region has the DNA TGTGCCAGCATCGCCGGACTAGCGGAAACTTCCACTACCTACGAGCAGTACTTC.

The V and J genes are TRBV30 and TRBJ1-5; perhaps TRBD1 as D (6 bases). The germline V gene encodes CDR1 GTSNPN and CDR2 SVGIG (reference sequence). The CDR3 runs 14 residues. Trimming pared 2 bases from V and 7 bases from J, leaving 15 bases between. In DNA, the CDR3 is TGTGCCTGGAGTTCCGGTGGGGGCGGACAGCCCCAGCATTTT. Protein sequence: CAWSSGGGGQPQHF. Variable domain in full (rest from reference TRBV30 and TRBJ1-5): SQTIHQWPATLVQPVGSPLSLECTVEGTSNPNLYWYRQAAGRGLQLLFYSVGIGQISSEVPQNLSASRPQDRQFILSSKKLLLSDSGFYLCAWSSGGGGQPQHFGDGTRLSIL.

The chain has TRBV11-2 and TRBJ1-1, with D possibly being TRBD1 (5 bases). The CDR3 is 15 residues long. Trimming left V 4 bases short and J 5 bases short, with 17 bases between. Germline assignment: CDR1 SGHAT and CDR2 FQNNGV. The CDR3 DNA reads TGTGCCAGCAGCTCCCATACCATATCAGGGACTGAAGCTTTCTTT. It encodes CASSSHTISGTEAFF.

The chain joins TRBV5-1 to TRBJ2-4, with 14 bases aligning to TRBD2. CDR1 and CDR2 (germline): SGHRS, YFSETQ. CDR3 length: 19 amino acids. V lost 5 bases to trimming and J lost 2 bases; unmatched junction nucleotides: 12. CDR3: CASRSVGLAGDRSKNIQYF. The CDR3 DNA reads TGCGCCAGCAGGTCGGTGGGACTAGCGGGAGATAGGTCCAAAAACATTCAGTACTTC.

This clone has just one count. The rearrangement uses TRBV6-4 and TRBJ2-2, with 11 bases fitting TRBD2. The V and J ends lost 0 bases and 3 bases, in that order; junction bases with no gene match: 0. The germline CDR1 and CDR2 sequences are MRHNA and SNTAGT. CDR3 length: 16 amino acids. The CDR3 DNA reads as TGTGCCAGCAGTGACTCTAGCGGGGGGGACACCGGGGAGCTGTTTTTT. This gives the protein CASSDSSGGDTGELFF.

J is TRBJ1-2 and V is TRBV18; no firm D call. Germline CDR1 reads KGHSH; CDR2 reads LQKENI. CDR3 length: 12 residues. Trimming took off 3 bases at V and 8 bases at J, with 10 bases between the two ends. The DNA for the CDR3 is TGTGCCAGCTCACCGCCCGATGAGGGCTACACCTTC. Encoded protein: CASSPPDEGYTF. Variable domain in full (rest from reference TRBV18 and TRBJ1-2): NAGVMQNPRHLVRRRGQEARLRCSPMKGHSHVYWYRQLPEEGLKFMVYLQKENIIDESGMPKERFSAEFPKEGPSILRIQQVVRGDSAAYFCASSPPDEGYTFGSGTRLTVV.

This clone was recorded once. The J gene is TRBJ1-1, the V gene TRBV7-9; 12 nucleotides match TRBD1. CDR1 is SEHNR and CDR2 is FQNEAQ in the germline V gene (reference sequence). The CDR3 has 16 amino acids. The ends lost 5 bases at V and 5 bases at J; junction bases unmatched: 9. DNA for the CDR3: TGTGCCAGCAGCCCACCCGGGGACAGGGGGCGAACTGAAGCTTTCTTT. Protein product: CASSPPGDRGRTEAFF.

J is TRBJ2-5 and V is TRBV18; perhaps TRBD1 as D (5 bases). This CDR3 is 12 amino acids long. Germline V gives CDR1 KGHSH, CDR2 LQKENI. V was pared by 6 bases and J by 5 bases, with 10 bases between. Here the CDR3 DNA reads TGTGCCAGCTCCATGGGGCAGGAGACCCAGTACTTC. Amino acid sequence: CASSMGQETQYF.

The chain is built from TRBV13 and TRBJ2-2; D may be TRBD2 (5 bases). Germline CDR1 reads PRHDT; CDR2 reads FYEKMQ (reference sequence). Between the trimmed V and J ends, which lost 0 bases and 6 bases, there was a span of 17 bases. The CDR3 is made up of 17 amino acids. The CDR3 coding sequence is TGTGCCAGCAGCTTAGGTCCTTCTGTTGGAGGCGCCGGGGAGCTGTTTTTT. It encodes CASSLGPSVGGAGELFF. The full variable domain, rest sourced from reference TRBV13 and TRBJ2-2, is AAGVIQSPRHLIKEKRETATLKCYPIPRHDTVYWYQQGPGQDPQFLISFYEKMQSDKGSIPDRFSAQQFSDYHSELNMSSLELGDSALYFCASSLGPSVGGAGELFFGEGSRLTVL.

This rearrangement joins TRBV18 to TRBJ1-2; the D gene is possibly TRBD1 (6 bases). The V and J ends lost 2 bases and 2 bases respectively, with 9 bases between them. Germline values: CDR1 KGHSH, CDR2 LQKENI. There are 14 residues in the CDR3. Here the CDR3 DNA reads TGTGCCAGCTCACCAAACAGGGAGAACTATGGCTACACCTTC. It translates to CASSPNRENYGYTF.

The chain couples TRBV6-5 to TRBJ2-2; TRBD1 agrees at 8 bases. The CDR3 runs 16 residues. V lost 4 bases and J lost 7; bases outside the gene matches: 11. Germline CDR1 reads MNHEY; CDR2 reads SVGAGI. The CDR3 bases are TGTGCCAGCAGTTCCGTCCCAGGGGGCTTGGGCGGGGAGCTGTTTTTT. This codes for CASSSVPGGLGGELFF.

The chain carries TRBV4-2 and TRBJ2-7, with 7 bases that match TRBD2. Germline-derived CDR1 and CDR2 are LGHNA and YNFKEQ. J gave up 4 bases and V 0 bases, and 6 bases lay outside the gene matches. The CDR3 sequence is 15 residues long. CDR3 sequence: CASSQEYQGGYEQYF. Here the CDR3 DNA reads TGTGCCAGCAGCCAAGAATACCAGGGAGGGTACGAGCAGTACTTC.